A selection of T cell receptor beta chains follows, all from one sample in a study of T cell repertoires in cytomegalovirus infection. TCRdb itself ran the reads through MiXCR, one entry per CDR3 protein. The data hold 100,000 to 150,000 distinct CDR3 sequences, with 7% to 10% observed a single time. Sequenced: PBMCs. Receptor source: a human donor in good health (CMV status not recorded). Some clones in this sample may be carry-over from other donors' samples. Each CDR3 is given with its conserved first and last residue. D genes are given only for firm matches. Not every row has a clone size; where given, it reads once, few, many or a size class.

DNA: TGTGCCAGCAGCATCCGACAGGGCAGGGCAGATACGCAGTATTTT
CDR3: CASSIRQGRADTQYF
V: TRBV6-6
J: TRBJ2-3
D: TRBD1
size: many

DNA: TGCAGTGCTAGACTGGGAGAGAAGCAAGGCTACACCTTC
CDR3: CSARLGEKQGYTF
V: TRBV20-1
J: TRBJ1-2
D: -
size: few

DNA: TGTGCCAGCACTCCAGGGGGGGCCTACAATGAGCAGTTCTTC
CDR3: CASTPGGAYNEQFF
V: TRBV5-6
J: TRBJ2-1
D: -
size: many

DNA: TGTGCCAGCAGCTGCTTGGGGACAGGGCTATTCTCTGGAAACACCATATATTTT
CDR3: CASSCLGTGLFSGNTIYF
V: TRBV7-4
J: TRBJ1-3
D: TRBD1
size: many

DNA: TGTGCCAGCAGCCGACAGACCCAAGAGACCCAGTACTTC
CDR3: CASSRQTQETQYF
V: TRBV7-2
J: TRBJ2-5
D: -
size: many

DNA: TGCGCCAGCCTCGGACAGGGGCAAGAGACCCAGTACTTC
CDR3: CASLGQGQETQYF
V: TRBV5-1
J: TRBJ2-5
D: TRBD1
size: few

DNA: TGCAGCGCCCAAGGGGGAGGGCGAGATGAGCAGTTCTTC
CDR3: CSAQGGGRDEQFF
V: TRBV29-1
J: TRBJ2-1
D: -
size: many

DNA: TGCGCCAGCAGCGTGGGACAGGACACAGATACGCAGTATTTT
CDR3: CASSVGQDTDTQYF
V: TRBV5-1
J: TRBJ2-3
D: TRBD1
size: many

DNA: TGTGCCAGCAGCCAAGTCTCCGGGACAGGGGTGACAGATACGCAGTATTTT
CDR3: CASSQVSGTGVTDTQYF
V: TRBV14
J: TRBJ2-3
D: TRBD1
size: few

DNA: TGTGCCAGCAGCTTAGATAGGGCTAGCGGGCCGCCGTACTTC
CDR3: CASSLDRASGPPYF
V: TRBV11-2
J: TRBJ2-5
D: TRBD2
size: many

DNA: TGTGCCAGCTCCCTTACAGGGAAGAAAAATCAGCCCCAGCATTTT
CDR3: CASSLTGKKNQPQHF
V: TRBV18
J: TRBJ1-5
D: -
size: -

DNA: TGCAGTGCTAGAAAGACAGGTCGGACTGAAGCTTTCTTT
CDR3: CSARKTGRTEAFF
V: TRBV20-1
J: TRBJ1-1
D: -
size: many

DNA: TGTGCCACCAGCCCGGGACAGGGGCCCTACGAGCAGTACTTC
CDR3: CATSPGQGPYEQYF
V: TRBV15
J: TRBJ2-7
D: TRBD1
size: many

DNA: TGTGCCAGCAGCACGGCGGGGGCGGGGGGGAGTGAGACCCAGTACTTC
CDR3: CASSTAGAGGSETQYF
V: TRBV28
J: TRBJ2-5
D: TRBD2
size: -

DNA: TGTGCCAGCAGTTTTCTGGACAGAAAAAACTATGGCTACACCTTC
CDR3: CASSFLDRKNYGYTF
V: TRBV28
J: TRBJ1-2
D: -
size: many

DNA: TGTGCCAGTTCTTTTGACAGACACAATGAGCAGTTCTTC
CDR3: CASSFDRHNEQFF
V: TRBV14
J: TRBJ2-1
D: -
size: -

DNA: TGTGCCAGCTTACCCCAGCACAACACTGAAGCTTTCTTT
CDR3: CASLPQHNTEAFF
V: TRBV6-5
J: TRBJ1-1
D: -
size: few

DNA: TGTGCCAGCAGTTTAGACAGGCTCACTGAAGCTTTCTTT
CDR3: CASSLDRLTEAFF
V: TRBV6-6
J: TRBJ1-1
D: -
size: few

DNA: TGTGCCAGCAGCTCTTCCATAGCTAACTATGGCTACACCTTC
CDR3: CASSSSIANYGYTF
V: TRBV7-8
J: TRBJ1-2
D: -
size: many